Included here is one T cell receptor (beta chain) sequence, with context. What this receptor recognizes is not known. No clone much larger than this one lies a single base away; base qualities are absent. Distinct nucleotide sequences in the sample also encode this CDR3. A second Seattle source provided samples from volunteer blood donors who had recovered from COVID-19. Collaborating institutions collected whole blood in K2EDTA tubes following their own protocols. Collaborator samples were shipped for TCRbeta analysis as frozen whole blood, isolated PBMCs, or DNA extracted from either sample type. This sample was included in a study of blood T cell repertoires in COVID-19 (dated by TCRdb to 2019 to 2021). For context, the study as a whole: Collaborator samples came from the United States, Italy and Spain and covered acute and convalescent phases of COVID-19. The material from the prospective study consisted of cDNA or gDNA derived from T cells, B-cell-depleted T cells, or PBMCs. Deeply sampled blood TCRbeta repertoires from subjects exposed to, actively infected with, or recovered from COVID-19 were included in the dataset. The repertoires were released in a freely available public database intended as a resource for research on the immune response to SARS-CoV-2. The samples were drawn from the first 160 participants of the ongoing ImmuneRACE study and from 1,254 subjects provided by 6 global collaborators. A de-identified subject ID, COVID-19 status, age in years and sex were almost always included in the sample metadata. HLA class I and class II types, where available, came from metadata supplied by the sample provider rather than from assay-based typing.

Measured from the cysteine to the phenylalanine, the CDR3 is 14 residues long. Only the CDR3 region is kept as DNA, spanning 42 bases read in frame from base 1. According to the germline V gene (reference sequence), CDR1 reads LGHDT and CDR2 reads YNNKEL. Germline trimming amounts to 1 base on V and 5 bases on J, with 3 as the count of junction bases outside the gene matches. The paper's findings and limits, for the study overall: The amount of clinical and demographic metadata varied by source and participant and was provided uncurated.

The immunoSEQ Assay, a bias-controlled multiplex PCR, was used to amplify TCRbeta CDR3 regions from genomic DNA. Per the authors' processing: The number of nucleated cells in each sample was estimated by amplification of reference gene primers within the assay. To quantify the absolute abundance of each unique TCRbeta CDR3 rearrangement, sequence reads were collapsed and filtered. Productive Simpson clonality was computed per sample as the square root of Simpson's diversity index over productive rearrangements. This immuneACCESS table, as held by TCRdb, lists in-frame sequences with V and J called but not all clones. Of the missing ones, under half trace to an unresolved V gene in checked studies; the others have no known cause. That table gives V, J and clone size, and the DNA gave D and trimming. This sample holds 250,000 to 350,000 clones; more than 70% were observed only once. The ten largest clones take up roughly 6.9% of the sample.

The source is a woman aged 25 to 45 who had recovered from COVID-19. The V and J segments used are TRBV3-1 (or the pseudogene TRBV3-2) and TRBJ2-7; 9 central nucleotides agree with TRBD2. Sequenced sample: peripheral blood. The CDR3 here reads CASSQGSSGDEQYF. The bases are TGTGCCAGCAGCCAAGGTTCTAGCGGGGACGAGCAGTACTTC.